The 27 T cell receptor beta chains below come from one sample, sequenced in a study of control samples from healthy donors and cancer patients. Assay: immunoSEQ multiplex PCR; the TCRdb copy retains only in-frame clones and omits some. Altogether approximately 150,000 clones are present, 93% being singletons, with the ten largest covering 4.5% to 6%. The source material was blood. All receptors derive from a man aged 18 to 35 in good health.

V gene TRBV27 combines with J gene TRBJ1-5; TRBD1 agrees at 11 bases. CDR3 length equals 16 residues. The trim removed 5 bases at V and 3 bases at J, leaving 6 bases unmatched. Germline CDR1 MNHEY, CDR2 SMNVEV (reference sequence). The CDR3 region has the DNA TGTGCCAGCAGTCCTCTGGACAGGGGGCTCAATCAGCCCCAGCATTTT. It codes for CASSPLDRGLNQPQHF.

This rearrangement joins TRBV5-4 to TRBJ2-4; perhaps D is TRBD1 or TRBD2 (5 bases each). This CDR3 has 16 amino acids. The germline V gene encodes CDR1 SGHNT and CDR2 YYREEE (reference sequence). The ends were cut back, 2 bases at V and 0 bases at J, with 12 bases in the middle. The CDR3 bases are TGTGCCAGCAGCTTTGGGGGTGGGGTAGCCAAAAACATTCAGTACTTC. This sequence encodes CASSFGGGVAKNIQYF.

The chain carries TRBV10-2 and TRBJ2-1; TRBD2 agrees at 8 bases. Germline V gene sequence: CDR1 WSHSY, CDR2 SAAADI. This CDR3 is 15 amino acids long. Unmatched junction bases numbered 13, after V lost 7 bases and J lost 8 bases. CDR3: CASIGRGLGLDEQFF. CDR3 in DNA: TGCGCCAGCATCGGAAGGGGACTAGGACTCGATGAGCAGTTCTTC.

This sequence joins TRBV28 and TRBJ1-1, with TRBD1 matching 7 bases. The CDR3 sequence is 17 residues long. With 5 bases clipped from V and 4 bases from J, the junction kept 16 bases outside the gene matches. Germline V gives CDR1 MDHEN, CDR2 SYDVKM. The CDR3, as DNA: TGTGCCAGCAGTCTCGACAGGGAGAGCGGCGTAGGCACTGAAGCTTTCTTT. Translation gives CASSLDRESGVGTEAFF.

The chain combines TRBV27 with TRBJ1-5; no firm D call. Germline CDR1 is MNHEY and CDR2 is SMNVEV (reference sequence). Trimming removed 3 bases from V and 10 bases from J, with 13 bases in between. The CDR3 runs to 13 residues. This chain's CDR3 is CASSFQNDAPQHF. For the CDR3, the DNA is TGTGCCAGCAGTTTTCAAAACGACGCACCCCAGCATTTT.

The chain links TRBV4-2 to TRBJ2-5, with D perhaps being TRBD1 or TRBD2 (6 bases each). The CDR3 consists of 15 residues. V was clipped by 0 bases and J by 6 bases, with 14 bases between them. CDR1 is LGHNA and CDR2 is YNFKEQ in the germline V gene. Here the CDR3 reads CASSQDDIRGQTQYF. CDR3 bases: TGTGCCAGCAGCCAAGATGATATACGGGGGCAGACCCAGTACTTC.

This clone has only one observation. The V gene is TRBV2, the J gene TRBJ2-1; possibly TRBD2 for D (6 bases). V dropped 6 bases and J dropped 10 bases, with 16 bases sitting between them. CDR1 and CDR2 (germline): SNHLY, FYNNEI. The CDR3 has 13 amino acids. CDR3 in amino acids: CASSRPKGGEQFF. The CDR3 coding sequence is TGTGCCAGCAGCCGCCCGAAGGGAGGAGAGCAGTTCTTC. The entire variable domain, with the rest obtained from reference TRBV2 and TRBJ2-1, is as follows: EPEVTQTPSHQVTQMGQEVILRCVPISNHLYFYWYRQILGQKVEFLVSFYNNEISEKSEIFDDQFSVERPDGSNFTLKIRSTKLEDSAMYFCASSRPKGGEQFFGPGTRLTVL.

The chain carries TRBV4-3 and TRBJ2-2; unclear D gene. The CDR3 covers 15 residues. In germline, CDR1 is LGHNA, CDR2 YSLEER. V was shortened by 4 bases and J by 0 bases, with 9 bases between the two germline ends. The CDR3 spells CASSLMAANTGELFF. In DNA form, the CDR3 reads TGCGCCAGCAGCCTCATGGCAGCGAACACCGGGGAGCTGTTTTTT.

V and J are TRBV6-2 or TRBV6-3 and TRBJ2-1; D might be TRBD2 (6 bases). The V gene lost 2 bases and the J gene lost 3 bases, with 14 bases spanning the gap. Germline values: CDR1 MNHEY, CDR2 SVGEGT. The CDR3 has 16 residues. This CDR3 is CASSYEGTSNYNEQFF. The CDR3, as DNA: TGTGCCAGCAGTTACGAGGGGACTTCCAACTACAATGAGCAGTTCTTC.

The V call is TRBV2, the J call TRBJ2-4; 12 nucleotides line up with TRBD1. The CDR3 runs 16 residues. The germline CDR1 and CDR2 sequences are SNHLY and FYNNEI. J lost 1 base, V lost 11 bases, and 9 bases had no gene match. CDR3 in amino acids: CARSGDRGLAKNIQYF. The CDR3 DNA sequence: TGTGCCCGAAGCGGGGACAGGGGGCTCGCCAAAAACATTCAGTACTTC.

DNA for the CDR3: TGCGCCAGCAGCCAAGGACGGCGGCTTAGCGGAATGGAGACCCAGTACTTC. This codes for CASSQGRRLSGMETQYF. This chain joins TRBV4-1 and TRBJ2-5, with D possibly matching TRBD2 (6 bases). Germline V gives CDR1 MGHRA, CDR2 YSYEKL. The CDR3 is 17 residues long. V dropped 1 base and J dropped 5 bases, with 20 bases sitting between them.

In nucleotides, the CDR3 is TGTGCCAGCAGCTTGCCCTACAGGGACCGGTATATGGGCTATGGCTACACCTTC. It is translated as CASSLPYRDRYMGYGYTF. The chain carries TRBV11-2 and TRBJ1-2, with D possibly TRBD1 on 6 matching bases. The CDR3 spans 18 residues. CDR1 is SGHAT and CDR2 is FQNNGV in the germline V gene. The V and J ends lost 3 bases and 4 bases respectively, with 24 bases between them.

J is TRBJ2-5 and V is TRBV24-1; no clear D. Germline CDR1 reads KGHDR; CDR2 reads SFDVKD. The V and J ends lost 5 bases and 4 bases respectively, with 4 bases between them. The CDR3 is 11 amino acids. The CDR3 here is CATSVGETQYF. The DNA for the CDR3 is TGTGCCACCAGTGTTGGAGAGACCCAGTACTTC.

This clone was counted once. J is TRBJ2-3 and V is TRBV3-1 (or the pseudogene TRBV3-2), with 12 nucleotides matching TRBD2. The CDR3 has 18 amino acids. The germline V gene encodes CDR1 LGHDT and CDR2 YNNKEL (reference sequence). The V and J ends lost 5 bases and 0 bases, in that order; junction bases with no gene match: 9. CDR3 DNA: TGTGCCAGCAGCGAGGGAACTAGCGGGGGGACTAGCACAGATACGCAGTATTTT. It is translated as CASSEGTSGGTSTDTQYF.

To note about this clone: Other DNA sequences in this specimen translate into the identical CDR3. The rearrangement uses TRBV30 and TRBJ2-7; 7 bases line up with TRBD2. V shed 0 bases and J 1 base; nucleotides not matched to a gene: 0. The CDR3 runs 13 residues. Germline loops: CDR1 GTSNPN, CDR2 SVGIG (reference sequence). For the CDR3, the DNA is TGTGCCTGGAGTGTGGGGGGGTCCTACGAGCAGTACTTC. This sequence encodes CAWSVGGSYEQYF.

V gene TRBV6-6 combines with J gene TRBJ2-5; D remains ambiguous. There are 11 residues in the CDR3. Germline V gene data show CDR1 as MNHNY and CDR2 as SVGAGI (reference sequence). Trimming removed 5 bases from V and 1 base from J, with 2 bases in between. CDR3 residues: CASSTQETQYF. CDR3 nucleotides: TGTGCCAGCAGTACCCAAGAGACCCAGTACTTC.

The chain employs TRBV24-1 and TRBJ1-2; TRBD1 matches at 8 bases. The CDR3 has 14 amino acids. Trimming cost V 3 bases and J 7 bases; bases outside gene matches: 6. CDR1 is KGHDR, CDR2 SFDVKD, per germline. CDR3 DNA: TGTGCCACCAGTGATCTGGACAGGGTCACTGGCTACACCTTC. This sequence encodes CATSDLDRVTGYTF.

The chain has TRBV19 and TRBJ1-5, with 8 bases identical to TRBD1. CDR3 size: 17 residues. Unmatched junction bases numbered 9, after V lost 5 bases and J lost 0 bases. CDR1 LNHDA and CDR2 SQIVND come from the germline V gene (reference sequence). The DNA of the CDR3 is TGTGCCAGTAGTCCTAGCGGGACAGGTTATAGCAATCAGCCCCAGCATTTT. It specifies CASSPSGTGYSNQPQHF.

The CDR3 loop reads CASRTGNSGNTIYF. The CDR3 DNA follows: TGTGCCAGCAGAACAGGGAACTCTGGAAACACCATATATTTT. The chain links TRBV27 to TRBJ1-3, with D perhaps matching TRBD1 (6 bases). The V gene lost 6 bases and the J gene lost 0 bases, with 9 bases spanning the gap. The CDR3 runs 14 residues. The germline gives CDR1 MNHEY, CDR2 SMNVEV (reference sequence).

CDR3 residues: CASSFREGGYEQYF. For the CDR3, the DNA is TGTGCCAGCAGCTTCCGCGAAGGGGGCTACGAGCAGTACTTC. The chain joins TRBV5-5 to TRBJ2-7; D possibly corresponds to TRBD1 (6 bases). Looked up from germline, CDR1 is SGHKS and CDR2 is YYEKEE (reference sequence). With 2 bases removed from V and 3 bases from J, the gap between germline ends came to 12 bases. This CDR3 has 14 residues.

The chain is built from TRBV6-5 and TRBJ1-2; the D is unclear. The CDR3 runs to 15 residues. Per germline, CDR1 MNHEY and CDR2 SVGAGI. V was trimmed by 3 bases and J by 4 bases, leaving 15 bases between them. The CDR3 is CASSYLVDLTYGYTF. CDR3 coding DNA: TGTGCCAGCAGTTATTTGGTGGACCTTACCTATGGCTACACCTTC.

This clone was counted only a few times. The same CDR3 can be traced to other DNA sequences in this sample. The CDR3 region is CAIKGDNQPQHF. The CDR3 DNA sequence: TGTGCCATCAAGGGAGATAATCAGCCCCAGCATTTT. This rearrangement joins TRBV10-3 to TRBJ1-5; D unresolved. V lost 7 bases and J lost 4, with 8 bases in between. CDR1 and CDR2 (germline): ENHRY, SYGVKD. The CDR3 runs 12 residues.

In nucleotides, the CDR3 is TGTGCCAGCACCGAGGTTGTTTCTGGAAACACCATATATTTT. Translated: CASTEVVSGNTIYF. This chain joins TRBV6-6 and TRBJ1-3; no clear D. V shed 7 bases and J shed 1 base, with 11 bases lying between them. Per germline, CDR1 MNHNY and CDR2 SVGAGI (reference sequence). This CDR3 comprises 14 residues.

V is TRBV19 and J is TRBJ1-1; tentative D call: TRBD1 (5 bases). Looked up from germline, CDR1 is LNHDA and CDR2 is SQIVND (reference sequence). V lost 3 bases and J 0 bases, leaving 11 bases between the germline ends. This CDR3 region has 15 residues. CDR3 sequence (DNA): TGTGCCAGTAGTATTGATAGCAGGGTGAACACTGAAGCTTTCTTT. This gives the protein CASSIDSRVNTEAFF.

The rearrangement joins TRBV7-2 to TRBJ1-2; D is undetermined. The CDR3 is 16 residues long. Deletions cut 5 bases from V and 4 bases from J, with 20 bases between. CDR1 and CDR2 (germline): SGHTA, FQGNSA. The CDR3 DNA follows: TGTGCCAGCAGCGCAACCGCCACCTCGGGTGGCTATGGCTACACCTTC. Residues: CASSATATSGGYGYTF.

The chain employs TRBV30 and TRBJ2-3, with 10 bases matching TRBD1. V was clipped by 0 bases and J by 4 bases; unmatched bases: 4. CDR1 GTSNPN and CDR2 SVGIG come from the germline V gene (reference sequence). CDR3 size: 15 residues. The CDR3 DNA is TGTGCCTGGAGTGTAGGGACAGGGGTGGCAGATACGCAGTATTTT. It encodes CAWSVGTGVADTQYF.

The CDR3 DNA follows: TGTGCCAGCAGAGGACAGGCTCTGTACGAGCAGTACTTC. Its translation: CASRGQALYEQYF. This rearrangement joins TRBV6-5 to TRBJ2-7; 7 bases are shared with TRBD1. CDR1 and CDR2 from the germline V gene are MNHEY and SVGAGI. This CDR3 region has 13 residues. J lost 4 bases, V lost 6 bases, and 6 bases had no gene match.